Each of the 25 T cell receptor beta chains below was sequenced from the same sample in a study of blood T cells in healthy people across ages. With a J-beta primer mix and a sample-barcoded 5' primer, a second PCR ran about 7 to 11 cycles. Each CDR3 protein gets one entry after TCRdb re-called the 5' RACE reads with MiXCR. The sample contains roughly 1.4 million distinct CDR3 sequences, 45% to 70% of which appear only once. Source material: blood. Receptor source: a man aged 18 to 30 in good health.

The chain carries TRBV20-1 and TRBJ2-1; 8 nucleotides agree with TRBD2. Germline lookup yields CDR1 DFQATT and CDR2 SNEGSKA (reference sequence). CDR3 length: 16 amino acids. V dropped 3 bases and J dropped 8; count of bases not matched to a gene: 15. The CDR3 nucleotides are TGCAGTGCTAGGCGCGGGGGGTCTACTTTTGTATATGAGCAGTTCTTC. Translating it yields CSARRGGSTFVYEQFF.

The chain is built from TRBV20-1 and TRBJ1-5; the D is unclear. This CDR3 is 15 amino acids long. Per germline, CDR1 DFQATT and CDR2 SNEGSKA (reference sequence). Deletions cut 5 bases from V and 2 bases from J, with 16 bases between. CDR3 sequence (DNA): TGCAGTGCTCGCATACTGGGTTTGGGCAATCAGCCCCAGCATTTT. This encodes CSARILGLGNQPQHF.

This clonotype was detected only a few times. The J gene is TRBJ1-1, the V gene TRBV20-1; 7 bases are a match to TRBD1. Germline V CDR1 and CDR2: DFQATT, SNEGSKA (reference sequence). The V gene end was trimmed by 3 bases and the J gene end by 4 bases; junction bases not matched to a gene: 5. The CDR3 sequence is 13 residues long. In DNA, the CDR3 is TGCAGTGCTAGGAGGGACAGCGGCACTGAAGCTTTCTTT. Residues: CSARRDSGTEAFF.

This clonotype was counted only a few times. CDR3 DNA sequence: TGTGCCAGCAGTTTCGGGGAAACTGAAGCTTTCTTT. It translates to CASSFGETEAFF. This chain connects TRBV12-3 or TRBV12-4 to TRBJ1-1; D unclear. V lost 3 bases to trimming and J lost 5 bases, with 7 bases between them. The CDR3 sequence is 12 residues long.

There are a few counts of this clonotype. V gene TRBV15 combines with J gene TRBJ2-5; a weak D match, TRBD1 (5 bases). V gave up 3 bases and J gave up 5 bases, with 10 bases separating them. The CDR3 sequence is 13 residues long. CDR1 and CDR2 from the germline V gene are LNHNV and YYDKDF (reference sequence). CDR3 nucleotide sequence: TGTGCCACCAGCAGCCGTAGACAGGAGACCCAGTACTTC. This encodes CATSSRRQETQYF.

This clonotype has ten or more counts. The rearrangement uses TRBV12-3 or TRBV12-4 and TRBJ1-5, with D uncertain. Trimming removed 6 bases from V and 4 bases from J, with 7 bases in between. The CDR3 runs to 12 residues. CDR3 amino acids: CASSFGNQPQHF. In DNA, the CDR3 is TGTGCCAGCAGCTTCGGAAATCAGCCCCAGCATTTT.

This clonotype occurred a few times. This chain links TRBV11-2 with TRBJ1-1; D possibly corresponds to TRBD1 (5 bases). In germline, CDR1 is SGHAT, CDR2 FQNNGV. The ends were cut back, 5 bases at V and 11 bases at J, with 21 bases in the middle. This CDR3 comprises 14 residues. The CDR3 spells CASSLGTPWGDAFF. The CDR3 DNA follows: TGTGCCAGCAGCCTAGGGACCCCCTGGGGTGACGCTTTCTTT.

CDR3 DNA: TGTGCCAGCAGCTTAGTACAGGGGGCGGCTGGGTACGAAAAACTGTTTTTT. Translation: CASSLVQGAAGYEKLFF. The gene calls are TRBV7-6 and TRBJ1-4, with 9 bases that match TRBD1. Trimming cost V 1 base and J 8 bases; bases outside gene matches: 11. The CDR3 is made up of 17 amino acids. Germline loops: CDR1 SGHVS, CDR2 FNYEAQ.

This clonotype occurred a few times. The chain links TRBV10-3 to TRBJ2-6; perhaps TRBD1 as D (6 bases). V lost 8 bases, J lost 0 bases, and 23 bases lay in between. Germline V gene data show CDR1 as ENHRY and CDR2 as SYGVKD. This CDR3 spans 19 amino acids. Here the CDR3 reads CAILDRTSLSRSGANVLTF. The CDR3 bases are TGTGCCATCTTAGACAGGACGTCCCTCAGCCGCTCTGGGGCCAACGTCCTGACTTTC.

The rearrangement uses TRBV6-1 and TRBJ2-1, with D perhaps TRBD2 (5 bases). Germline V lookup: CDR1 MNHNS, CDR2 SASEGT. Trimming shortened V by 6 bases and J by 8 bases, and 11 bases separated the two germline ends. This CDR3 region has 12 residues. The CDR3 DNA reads TGTGCCAGCAGATGGGAGATGTATGAGCAGTTCTTC. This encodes CASRWEMYEQFF.

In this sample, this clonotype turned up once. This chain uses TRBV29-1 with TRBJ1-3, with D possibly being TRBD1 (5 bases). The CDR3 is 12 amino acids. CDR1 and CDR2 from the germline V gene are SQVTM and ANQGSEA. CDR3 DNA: TGCAGTGACGGGGCAGGGTTCAACACCATATATTTT. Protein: CSDGAGFNTIYF. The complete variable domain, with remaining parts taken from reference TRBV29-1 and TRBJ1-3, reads SAVISQKPSRDICQRGTSLTIQCQVDSQVTMMFWYRQQPGQSLTLIATANQGSEATYESGFVIDKFPISRPNLTFSTLTVSNMSPEDSSIYLCSDGAGFNTIYFGEGSWLTVV.

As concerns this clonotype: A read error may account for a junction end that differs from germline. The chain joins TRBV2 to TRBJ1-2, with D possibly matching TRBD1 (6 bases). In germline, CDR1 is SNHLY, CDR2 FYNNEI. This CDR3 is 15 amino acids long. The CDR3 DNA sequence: TGTGCCAGCAGACCCCGGACAGATTCTAATTATGGCTACACCTTC. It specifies CASRPRTDSNYGYTF.

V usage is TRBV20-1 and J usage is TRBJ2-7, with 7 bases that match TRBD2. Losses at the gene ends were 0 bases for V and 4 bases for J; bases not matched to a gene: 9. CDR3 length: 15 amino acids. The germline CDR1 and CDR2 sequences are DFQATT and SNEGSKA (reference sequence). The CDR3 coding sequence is TGCAGTGCTAGAGATCCCGGGGGAGGGATATACGAGCAGTACTTC. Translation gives CSARDPGGGIYEQYF.

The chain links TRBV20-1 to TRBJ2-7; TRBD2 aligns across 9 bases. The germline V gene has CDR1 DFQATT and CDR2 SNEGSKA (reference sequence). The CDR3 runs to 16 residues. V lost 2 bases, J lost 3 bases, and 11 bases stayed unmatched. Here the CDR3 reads CSARRVAGATFYEQYF. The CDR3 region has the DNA TGCAGTGCTAGAAGGGTAGCGGGGGCGACGTTCTACGAGCAGTACTTC.

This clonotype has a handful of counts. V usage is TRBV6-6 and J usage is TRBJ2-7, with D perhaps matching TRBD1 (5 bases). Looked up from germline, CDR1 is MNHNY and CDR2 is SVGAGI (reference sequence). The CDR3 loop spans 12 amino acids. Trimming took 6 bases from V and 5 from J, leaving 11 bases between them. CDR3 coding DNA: TGTGCCAGCAGATACAGGCAGAACGAGCAGTACTTC. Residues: CASRYRQNEQYF.

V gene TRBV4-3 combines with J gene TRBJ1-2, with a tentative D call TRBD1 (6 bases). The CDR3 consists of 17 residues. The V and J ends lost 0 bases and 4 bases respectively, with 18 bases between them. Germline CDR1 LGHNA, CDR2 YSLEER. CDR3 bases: TGCGCCAGCAGCCAAGATACAGTCGGGGGGCAGAGCTATGGCTACACCTTC. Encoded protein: CASSQDTVGGQSYGYTF.

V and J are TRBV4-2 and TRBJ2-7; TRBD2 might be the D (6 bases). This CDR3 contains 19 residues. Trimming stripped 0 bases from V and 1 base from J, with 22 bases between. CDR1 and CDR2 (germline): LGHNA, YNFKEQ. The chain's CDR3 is CASSQDRGGDTTYSYEQYF. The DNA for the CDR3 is TGTGCCAGCAGCCAAGATCGGGGCGGGGATACTACTTATTCCTACGAGCAGTACTTC.

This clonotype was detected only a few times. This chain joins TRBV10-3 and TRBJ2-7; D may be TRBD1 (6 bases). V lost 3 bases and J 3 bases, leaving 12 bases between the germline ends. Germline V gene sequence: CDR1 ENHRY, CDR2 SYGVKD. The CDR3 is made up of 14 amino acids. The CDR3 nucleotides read TGTGCCATCAGTGATCGACAGGAGATCTACGAGCAGTACTTC. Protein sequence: CAISDRQEIYEQYF.

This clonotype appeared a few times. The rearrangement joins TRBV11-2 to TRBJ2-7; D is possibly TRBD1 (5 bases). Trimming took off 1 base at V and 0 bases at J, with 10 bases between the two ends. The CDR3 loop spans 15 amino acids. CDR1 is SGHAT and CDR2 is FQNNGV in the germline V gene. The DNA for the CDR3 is TGTGCCAGCAGCTTAGGTATTGACAGCTCCTACGAGCAGTACTTC. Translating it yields CASSLGIDSSYEQYF.

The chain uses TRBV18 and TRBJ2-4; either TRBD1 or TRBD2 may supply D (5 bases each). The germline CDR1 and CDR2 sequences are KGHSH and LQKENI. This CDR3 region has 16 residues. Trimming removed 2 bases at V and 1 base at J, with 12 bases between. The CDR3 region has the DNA TGTGCCAGCTCACCAACGGAAGGGACGGCCAAAAACATTCAGTACTTC. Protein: CASSPTEGTAKNIQYF. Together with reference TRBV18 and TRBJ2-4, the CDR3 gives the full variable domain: NAGVMQNPRHLVRRRGQEARLRCSPMKGHSHVYWYRQLPEEGLKFMVYLQKENIIDESGMPKERFSAEFPKEGPSILRIQQVVRGDSAAYFCASSPTEGTAKNIQYFGAGTRLSVL.

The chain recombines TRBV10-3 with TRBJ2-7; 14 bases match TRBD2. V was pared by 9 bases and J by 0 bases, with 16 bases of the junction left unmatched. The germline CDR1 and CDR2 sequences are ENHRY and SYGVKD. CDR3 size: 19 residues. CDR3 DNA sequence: TGTGCCATAGGAGCGGGAGGACTAGCGGGAGGTCCCGGCTCCTACGAGCAGTACTTC. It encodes CAIGAGGLAGGPGSYEQYF.

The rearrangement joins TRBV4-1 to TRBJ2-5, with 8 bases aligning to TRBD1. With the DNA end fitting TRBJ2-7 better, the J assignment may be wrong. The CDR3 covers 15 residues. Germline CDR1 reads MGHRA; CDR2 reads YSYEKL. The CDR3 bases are TGCGCCAGCAGGGAACAGGGGGGCAGTTCCTACGAGCAGTACTTC. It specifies CASREQGGSSYEQYF.

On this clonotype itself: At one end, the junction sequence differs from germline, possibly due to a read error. The CDR3 DNA sequence: TGTGCTAGCAGCTTAGTTTCGGGGATAGAGACCCAGTACTTC. It specifies CASSLVSGIETQYF. This chain connects TRBV7-7 to TRBJ2-5, with a tentative D call TRBD2 (5 bases). Looked up from germline, CDR1 is SSHAT and CDR2 is FNYEAQ (reference sequence). There are 14 residues in the CDR3.

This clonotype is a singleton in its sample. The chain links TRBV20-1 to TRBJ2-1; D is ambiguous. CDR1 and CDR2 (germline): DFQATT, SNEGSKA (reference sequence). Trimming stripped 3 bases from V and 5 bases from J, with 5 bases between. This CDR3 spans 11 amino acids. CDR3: CSASLNNEQFF. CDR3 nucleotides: TGCAGTGCTAGTCTCAACAATGAGCAGTTCTTC.

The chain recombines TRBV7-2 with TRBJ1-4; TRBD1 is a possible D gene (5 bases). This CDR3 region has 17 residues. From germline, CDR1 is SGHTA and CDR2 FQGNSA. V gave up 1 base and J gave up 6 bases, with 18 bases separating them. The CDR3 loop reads CASSLGVGGAEDEKLFF. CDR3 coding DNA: TGTGCCAGCAGCTTAGGGGTCGGCGGGGCGGAGGATGAAAAACTGTTTTTT.